This T cell receptor beta chain was identified in a study of neoadjuvant anti-PD-1 for oral cavity cancer. Study context: Non-progressing patients received a fourth nivolumab dose near day 43, then surgery on days 50-56. Findings and caveats of the study: TCR analyses covered only three patients per response group.

Six replicates per PBMC sample, mostly from 480 ng of genomic DNA. Sequencing was performed with immunoSEQ multiplex PCR; in TCRdb, only in-frame clones are kept and a portion is missing. The table includes around 32,000 clones, just under 80% detected once. Concerning this clone itself: Its cognate antigen is unknown.

V lost 6 bases, J lost 11 bases, and 13 bases stayed unmatched. CDR1 is LNHDA and CDR2 is SQIVND in the germline V gene (reference sequence). The CDR3 has 14 residues. The sample's time point: after neoadjuvant nivolumab, at surgical resection. The sequences come from PBMCs, collected after nivolumab (anti-PD-1) treatment. J is TRBJ1-1 and V is TRBV19; 9 bases match TRBD1. The receptor's source is a person aged 40 to 85 with oral cavity squamous cell carcinoma. As DNA, the CDR3 is TGTGCCAGTAGCCAAACAGGGGGCGCCGGGGAGGCTTTCTTT. Translation: CASSQTGGAGEAFF.